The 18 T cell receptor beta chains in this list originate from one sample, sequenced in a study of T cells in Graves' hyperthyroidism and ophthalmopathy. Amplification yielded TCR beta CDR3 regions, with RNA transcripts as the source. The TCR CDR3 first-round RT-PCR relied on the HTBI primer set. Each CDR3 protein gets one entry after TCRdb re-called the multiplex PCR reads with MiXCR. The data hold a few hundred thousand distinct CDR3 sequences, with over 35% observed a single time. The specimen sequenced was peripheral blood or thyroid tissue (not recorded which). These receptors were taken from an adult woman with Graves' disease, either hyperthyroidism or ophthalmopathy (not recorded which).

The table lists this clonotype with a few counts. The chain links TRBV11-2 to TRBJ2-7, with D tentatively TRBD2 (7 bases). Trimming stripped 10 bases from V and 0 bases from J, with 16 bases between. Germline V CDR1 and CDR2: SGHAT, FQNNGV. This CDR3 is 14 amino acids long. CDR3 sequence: CAIGGTHYSYEQYF. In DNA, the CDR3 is TGTGCCATCGGGGGGACACACTACTCCTACGAGCAGTACTTC.

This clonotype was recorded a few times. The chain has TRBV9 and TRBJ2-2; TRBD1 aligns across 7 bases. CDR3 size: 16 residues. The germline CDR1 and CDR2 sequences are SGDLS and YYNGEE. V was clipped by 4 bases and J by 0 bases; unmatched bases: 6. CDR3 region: CASSFKGAANTGELFF. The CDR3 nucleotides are TGTGCCAGCAGCTTTAAGGGGGCAGCGAACACCGGGGAGCTGTTTTTT.

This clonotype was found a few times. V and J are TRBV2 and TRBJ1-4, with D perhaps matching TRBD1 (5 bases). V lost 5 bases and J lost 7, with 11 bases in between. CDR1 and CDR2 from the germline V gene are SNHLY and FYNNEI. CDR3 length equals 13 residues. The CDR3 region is CASSLGAGEKLFF. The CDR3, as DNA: TGTGCCAGCAGTCTAGGGGCCGGTGAAAAACTGTTTTTT.

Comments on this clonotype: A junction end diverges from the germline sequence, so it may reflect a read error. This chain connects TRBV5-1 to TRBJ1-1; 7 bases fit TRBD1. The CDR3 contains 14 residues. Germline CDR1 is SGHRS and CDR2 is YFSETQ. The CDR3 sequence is CASSLNRDSLEAFF. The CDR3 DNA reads TGCGCCAGCAGCTTGAACCGGGACAGCCTAGAAGCTTTTTTT.

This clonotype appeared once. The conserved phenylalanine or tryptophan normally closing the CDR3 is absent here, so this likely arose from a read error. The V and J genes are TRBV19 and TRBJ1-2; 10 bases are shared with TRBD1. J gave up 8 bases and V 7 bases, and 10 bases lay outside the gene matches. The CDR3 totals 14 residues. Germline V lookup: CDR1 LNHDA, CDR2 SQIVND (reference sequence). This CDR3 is CASTRDRGAHGYTL. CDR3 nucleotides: TGTGCCAGTACCCGGGACAGGGGTGCTCACGGCTACACCCTC.

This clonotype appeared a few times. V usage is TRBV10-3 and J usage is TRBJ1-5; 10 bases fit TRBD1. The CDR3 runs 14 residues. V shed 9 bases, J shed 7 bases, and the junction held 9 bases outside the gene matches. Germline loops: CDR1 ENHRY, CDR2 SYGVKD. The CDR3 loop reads CAIAGTGERQPQHF. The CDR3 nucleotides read TGTGCCATAGCCGGGACAGGGGAACGACAGCCCCAGCATTTT.

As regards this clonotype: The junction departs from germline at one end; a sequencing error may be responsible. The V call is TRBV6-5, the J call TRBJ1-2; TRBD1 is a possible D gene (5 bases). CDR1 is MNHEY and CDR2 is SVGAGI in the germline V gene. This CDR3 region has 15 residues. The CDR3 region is CASSHSRDRNYGYTF. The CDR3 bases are TGTGCCAGCAGTCACTCCCGGGACCGTAACTATGGCTACACCTTC.

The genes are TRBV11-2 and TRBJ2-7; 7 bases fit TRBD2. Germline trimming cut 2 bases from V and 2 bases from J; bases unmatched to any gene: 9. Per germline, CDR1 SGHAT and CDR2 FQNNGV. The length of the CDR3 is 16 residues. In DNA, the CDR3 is TGTGCCAGCAGCTTACGGACCGGGACTAATACCTACGAGCAGTACTTC. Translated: CASSLRTGTNTYEQYF.

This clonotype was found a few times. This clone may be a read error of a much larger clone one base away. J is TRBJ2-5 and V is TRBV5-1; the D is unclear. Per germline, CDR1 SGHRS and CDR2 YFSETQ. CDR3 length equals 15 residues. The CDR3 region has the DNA TGCGTCAGCAGCTCCCTATTTGGCAATCAAGAGACCCAGTACTTC. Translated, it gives CVSSSLFGNQETQYF.

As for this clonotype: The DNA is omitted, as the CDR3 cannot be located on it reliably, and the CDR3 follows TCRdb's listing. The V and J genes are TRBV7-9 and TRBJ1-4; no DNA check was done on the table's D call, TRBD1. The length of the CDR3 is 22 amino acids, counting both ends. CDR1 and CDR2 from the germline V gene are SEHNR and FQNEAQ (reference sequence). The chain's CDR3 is CASSHRDRNYEQYFGLDEKLFF.

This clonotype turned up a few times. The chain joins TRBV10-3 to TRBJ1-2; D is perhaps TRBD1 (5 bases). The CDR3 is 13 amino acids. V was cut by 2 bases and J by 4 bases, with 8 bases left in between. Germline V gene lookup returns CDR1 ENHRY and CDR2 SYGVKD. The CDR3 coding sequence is TGTGCCATCAGTGAGCAGGGCGGCTATGGCTACACCTTC. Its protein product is CAISEQGGYGYTF.

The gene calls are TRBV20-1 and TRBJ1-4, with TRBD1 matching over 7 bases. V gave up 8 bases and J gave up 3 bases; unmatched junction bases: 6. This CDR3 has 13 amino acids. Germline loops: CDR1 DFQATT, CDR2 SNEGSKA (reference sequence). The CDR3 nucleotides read TGCAGTCTCCGGACAGGTTCTAATGAAAAACTGTTTTTT. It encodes CSLRTGSNEKLFF.

As DNA, the CDR3 is TGTGCCAGCAGCGAAATCCCAGGGGCGAGAGAGCAGTACTTC. It translates to CASSEIPGAREQYF. The chain couples TRBV28 to TRBJ2-7; a weak D match, TRBD1 (6 bases). The V gene lost 6 bases and the J gene lost 7 bases, with 19 bases spanning the gap. The CDR3 covers 14 residues. The germline gives CDR1 MDHEN, CDR2 SYDVKM.

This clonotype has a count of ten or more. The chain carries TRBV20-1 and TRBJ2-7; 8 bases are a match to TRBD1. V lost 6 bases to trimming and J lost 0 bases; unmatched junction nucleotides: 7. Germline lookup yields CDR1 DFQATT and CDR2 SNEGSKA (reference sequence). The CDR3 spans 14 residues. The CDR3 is CSADRTGFSYEQYF. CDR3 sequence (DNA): TGCAGTGCCGACCGGACAGGGTTCTCCTACGAGCAGTACTTC.

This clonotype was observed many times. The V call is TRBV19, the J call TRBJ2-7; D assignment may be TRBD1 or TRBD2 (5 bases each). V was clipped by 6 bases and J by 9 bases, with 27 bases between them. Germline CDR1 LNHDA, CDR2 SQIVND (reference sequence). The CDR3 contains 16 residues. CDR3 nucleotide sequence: TGTGCCAGTAGCCAGAGGGTGAGGGAGAGCCCTCAGGGGCAGTACTTC. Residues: CASSQRVRESPQGQYF.

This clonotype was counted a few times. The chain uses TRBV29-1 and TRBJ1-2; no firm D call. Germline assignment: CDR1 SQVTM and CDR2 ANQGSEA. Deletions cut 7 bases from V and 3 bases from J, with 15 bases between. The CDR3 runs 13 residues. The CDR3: CSAVLRHDYGYTF. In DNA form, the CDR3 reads TGCAGCGCAGTGCTGAGGCATGACTATGGCTACACCTTC.

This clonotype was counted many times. The CDR3 DNA reads as TGTGCCAGCAGCTTATATTCAGGGTCCGGAAACACCATATATTTT. Translation: CASSLYSGSGNTIYF. The rearrangement uses TRBV7-2 and TRBJ1-3; TRBD1 is a possible D gene (5 bases). Germline loops: CDR1 SGHTA, CDR2 FQGNSA. There are 15 residues in the CDR3. The V end lost 2 bases, the J end lost 4 bases, and 12 bases lay between the germline ends.

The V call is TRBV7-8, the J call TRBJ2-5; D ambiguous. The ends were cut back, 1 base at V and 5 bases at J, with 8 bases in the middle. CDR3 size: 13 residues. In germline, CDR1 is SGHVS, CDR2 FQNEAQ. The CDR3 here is CASSLGHGETQYF. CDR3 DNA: TGTGCCAGCAGCTTAGGACACGGGGAGACCCAGTACTTC.